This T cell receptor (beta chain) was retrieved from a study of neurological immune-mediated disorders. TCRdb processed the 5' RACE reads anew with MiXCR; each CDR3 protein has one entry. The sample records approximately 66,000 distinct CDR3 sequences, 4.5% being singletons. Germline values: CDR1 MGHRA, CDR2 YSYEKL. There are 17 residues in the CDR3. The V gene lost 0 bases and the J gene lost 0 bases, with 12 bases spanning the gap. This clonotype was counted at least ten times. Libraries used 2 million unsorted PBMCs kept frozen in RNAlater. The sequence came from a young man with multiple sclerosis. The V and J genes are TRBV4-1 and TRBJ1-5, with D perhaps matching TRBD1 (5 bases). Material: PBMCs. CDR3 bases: TGCGCCAGCAGCCAAGAGACAGAATCAGATAGCAATCAGCCCCAGCATTTT. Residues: CASSQETESDSNQPQHF.